Below, 15 T cell receptor beta chains from the same sample are listed, as sequenced in a study of cytomegalovirus exposure and HLA in healthy donors. 60 Vbeta and 13 Jbeta primers were used in PCR. Here immunoSEQ multiplex PCR was the method, and the copy in TCRdb shows in-frame clones only, minus some. The table has around 140,000 clones, roughly 80% seen once. Input material: PBMCs. All receptors come from a man aged 35-49 years in good health and CMV-seronegative.

V and J are TRBV25-1 and TRBJ1-2; 12 nucleotides match TRBD1. CDR1 is MGHDK, CDR2 SYGVNS, per germline. This CDR3 contains 18 residues. The V gene end was trimmed by 5 bases and the J gene end by 3 bases; junction bases not matched to a gene: 13. The CDR3 here is CASSTHPGQGAFDYGYTF. The CDR3 nucleotides are TGTGCCAGCAGTACCCACCCGGGACAGGGGGCTTTTGACTATGGCTACACCTTC.

The rearrangement uses TRBV30 and TRBJ1-1, with unresolved D. The V gene lost 1 base and the J gene lost 7 bases, with 10 bases spanning the gap. The germline V gene encodes CDR1 GTSNPN and CDR2 SVGIG (reference sequence). This CDR3 is 12 amino acids long. Here the CDR3 DNA reads TGTGCCTGGAGTGAAGCGGACCGTGAAGCTTTCTTT. Protein sequence: CAWSEADREAFF.

This chain uses TRBV4-1 with TRBJ2-1, with TRBD2 matching over 12 bases. The CDR3 contains 15 residues. With 4 bases clipped from V and 7 bases from J, the junction kept 5 bases outside the gene matches. Germline CDR1 and CDR2: MGHRA and YSYEKL. Here the CDR3 reads CASSLGTSGQNEQFF. The CDR3 DNA reads TGCGCCAGCAGCCTCGGGACTAGCGGGCAGAATGAGCAGTTCTTC.

The V gene is TRBV4-3, the J gene TRBJ2-1, with TRBD2 matching 14 bases. Unmatched junction bases numbered 6, after V lost 0 bases and J lost 8 bases. This CDR3 is built from 17 residues. CDR1 LGHNA and CDR2 YSLEER come from the germline V gene. The CDR3 DNA sequence: TGCGCCAGCAGCCAAGACCGAGGGACTAGCGGGGGTCATGAGCAGTTCTTC. Amino acids: CASSQDRGTSGGHEQFF.

This clone was seen a few times. CDR3: CASSYSLDRGISEAFF. DNA for the CDR3: TGTGCCAGCAGTTACTCCTTGGACAGGGGTATCTCTGAAGCTTTCTTT. The rearrangement joins TRBV6-5 to TRBJ1-1; 9 bases align to TRBD1. Germline values: CDR1 MNHEY, CDR2 SVGAGI. Trimming at V came to 0 bases and at J to 6 bases, leaving 8 bases not matched to a gene. CDR3 length: 16 residues.

The V gene is TRBV18, the J gene TRBJ1-4, with 9 bases matching TRBD1. This CDR3 spans 15 amino acids. The V and J ends lost 3 bases and 3 bases, in that order; junction bases with no gene match: 2. The germline gives CDR1 KGHSH, CDR2 LQKENI. The CDR3 region is CASSPGDRANEKLFF. DNA of the CDR3: TGTGCCAGCTCACCTGGGGACAGGGCTAATGAAAAACTGTTTTTT.

V usage is TRBV5-4 and J usage is TRBJ2-7, with D maybe TRBD1 (6 bases). V was trimmed by 4 bases and J by 2 bases, leaving 13 bases between them. Germline assignment: CDR1 SGHNT and CDR2 YYREEE (reference sequence). This CDR3 region has 14 residues. The CDR3 coding sequence is TGTGCCAGCAGCAACCGGGACACAGCCTACGAGCAGTACTTC. Its protein is CASSNRDTAYEQYF. Looking up the rest from reference TRBV5-4 and TRBJ2-7 gives the full variable domain: ETGVTQSPTHLIKTRGQQVTLRCSSQSGHNTVSWYQQALGQGPQFIFQYYREEENGRGNFPPRFSGLQFPNYSSELNVNALELDDSALYLCASSNRDTAYEQYFGPGTRLTVT.

The chain uses TRBV10-3 and TRBJ1-5; D not resolved. CDR3 size: 14 residues. V lost 3 bases and J 6 bases, leaving 12 bases between the germline ends. The germline gives CDR1 ENHRY, CDR2 SYGVKD. CDR3 DNA: TGTGCCATCAGTGATAGTAGGGAGGTTCAGCCCCAGCATTTT. As protein: CAISDSREVQPQHF.

The table lists this clone with a count of one. The rearrangement joins TRBV21-1 to TRBJ1-5; the table's D call, TRBD1, was not checked against the DNA. TRBV21-1 is a pseudogene. This CDR3 has 16 amino acids. The chain's CDR3 is CASSKVVNGAGGPQHF. CDR3 DNA sequence: TGTGCCAGCAGCAAAGTCGTCAACGGGGCAGGGGGGCCCCAGCATTTT.

This chain uses TRBV19 with TRBJ1-6; tentative D call: TRBD1 (5 bases). The CDR3 extends over 16 amino acids. Trimming removed 7 bases from V and 0 bases from J, with 13 bases in between. Germline CDR1 and CDR2: LNHDA and SQIVND (reference sequence). The CDR3 bases are TGTGCCAGTAACGCCCTCGGGGGCTCCTATAATTCACCCCTCCACTTT. Encoded protein: CASNALGGSYNSPLHF.

This clone was seen a handful of times. The chain links TRBV5-8 to TRBJ2-5, with D uncertain. In germline, CDR1 is SGHTS, CDR2 YDEGEE. The CDR3 has 13 residues. Trimming cost V 3 bases and J 4 bases, with 10 bases left between them. This CDR3 reads CASSSAGVETQYF. As DNA, the CDR3 is TGTGCCAGCAGCTCCGCCGGAGTAGAGACCCAGTACTTC.

V gene TRBV7-6 combines with J gene TRBJ1-1; 12 bases agree with TRBD1. The V gene end was trimmed by 3 bases and the J gene end by 4 bases; junction bases not matched to a gene: 9. In germline, CDR1 is SGHVS, CDR2 FNYEAQ. This CDR3 comprises 17 residues. DNA of the CDR3: TGTGCCAGCAGCTTTTCCCGGGACAGGGGGCCCGGCACTGAAGCTTTCTTT. Amino acids: CASSFSRDRGPGTEAFF. The full variable domain, rest sourced from reference TRBV7-6 and TRBJ1-1, is GAGVSQSPRYKVTKRGQDVALRCDPISGHVSLYWYRQALGQGPEFLTYFNYEAQQDKSGLPNDRFSAERPEGSISTLTIQRTEQRDSAMYRCASSFSRDRGPGTEAFFGQGTRLTVV.

The V and J genes are TRBV25-1 and TRBJ2-1, with D possibly TRBD2 on 5 matching bases. This CDR3 spans 15 amino acids. CDR1 is MGHDK, CDR2 SYGVNS, per germline. Trimming left V 4 bases short and J 4 bases short, with 14 bases between. CDR3 residues: CASSVSGVGYNEQFF. The CDR3 bases are TGTGCCAGCAGTGTAAGCGGAGTTGGGTACAATGAGCAGTTCTTC.

To note about this clone: Other DNA sequences of this sample code for an identical CDR3. The CDR3 here is CASSAPGGEKLFF. The CDR3 DNA reads TGTGCCAGCAGCGCCCCCGGGGGGGAAAAACTGTTTTTT. The chain joins TRBV7-9 to TRBJ1-4, with TRBD1 as a possible D gene (5 bases). The V gene lost 5 bases and the J gene lost 8 bases, with 12 bases spanning the gap. In germline, CDR1 is SEHNR, CDR2 FQNEAQ (reference sequence). The CDR3 is 13 residues long.

The chain carries TRBV6-1 and TRBJ2-3, with D unclear. The CDR3 consists of 14 residues. V lost 0 bases to trimming and J lost 6 bases, with 10 bases between them. The germline CDR1 and CDR2 sequences are MNHNS and SASEGT. As DNA, the CDR3 is TGTGCCAGCAGTGAAGCGCTTTTCGGGGATACGCAGTATTTT. It specifies CASSEALFGDTQYF.